The text below deals with one T cell receptor (beta chain). Its cognate antigen is unknown. CDR3 length: 14 amino acids. Trimming cost V 6 bases and J 6 bases; bases outside gene matches: 11. CDR1 MNHEY and CDR2 SVGAGI come from the germline V gene. This sample was taken from a study of T cell responses to AZD1222 COVID-19 vaccine. Study-wide results and caveats: Rises in breadth and depth of Spike-specific TCRs came after two AZD1222 doses. Nearly half of unique spike-specific TCRs reportedly avoided B.1.351 and B.1.1.7 mutated regions.

The table came from immunoSEQ multiplex PCR; TCRdb's copy has only in-frame clones and leaves some out. The table lists some 180,000 clones, approximately 92% of them singletons, with about 1% in the top ten. The starting material was peripheral blood, obtained 28 days after the second dose of the MenACWY control vaccine. The receptor comes from an adult who received the MenACWY meningococcal vaccine as a control. This chain uses TRBV6-5 with TRBJ2-7; TRBD1 agrees at 7 bases. The CDR3 is CASRDPTGFPEQYF. CDR3 DNA: TGTGCCAGCAGAGACCCGACAGGGTTCCCCGAGCAGTACTTC.